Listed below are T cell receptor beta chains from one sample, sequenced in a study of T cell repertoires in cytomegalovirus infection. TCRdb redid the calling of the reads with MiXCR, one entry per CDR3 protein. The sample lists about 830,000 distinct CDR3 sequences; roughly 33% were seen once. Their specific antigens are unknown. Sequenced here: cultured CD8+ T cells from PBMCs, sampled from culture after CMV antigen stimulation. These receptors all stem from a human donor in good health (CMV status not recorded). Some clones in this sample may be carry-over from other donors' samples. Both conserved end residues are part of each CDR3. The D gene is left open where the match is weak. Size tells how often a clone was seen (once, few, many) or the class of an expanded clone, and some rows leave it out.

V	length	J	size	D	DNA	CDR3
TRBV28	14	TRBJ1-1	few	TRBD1	TGTGCCAGCAGTTGGGCAGGGGGGGTCCCTGAAGCTTTCTTT	CASSWAGGVPEAFF
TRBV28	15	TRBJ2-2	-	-	TGTGCCAGCAGTTTACATGGGGGAGGCACCGGGGAGCTGTTTTTT	CASSLHGGGTGELFF
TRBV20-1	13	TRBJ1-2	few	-	TGCAGTGCTACCTCCAGCGAGACCGGCGGCTACACCTTC	CSATSSETGGYTF
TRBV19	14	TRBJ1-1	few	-	TGTGCCAGCAAAGACGACTTCATGAACACTGAAGCTTTCTTT	CASKDDFMNTEAFF
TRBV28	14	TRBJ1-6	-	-	TGTGCCAGCAGCTCCAGGGGAAAGACTTCACCCCTCCACTTT	CASSSRGKTSPLHF
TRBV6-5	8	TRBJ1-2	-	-	TGTGCCAGCAGTTACCTCCTCTTC	CASSYLLF
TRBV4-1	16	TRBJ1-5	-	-	TGCGCCAGCAGCCAAGTAAGACAGGATAGCAATCAGCCCCAGCATTTT	CASSQVRQDSNQPQHF
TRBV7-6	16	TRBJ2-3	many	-	TGTGCCAGCAGCTTAGGGTGGAGACCTTTCACAGATACGCAGTATTTT	CASSLGWRPFTDTQYF
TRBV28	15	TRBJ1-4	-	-	TGTGCCAGCAGTAGCGGGTCCGGAGGGTTTGAAAAACTGTTTTTT	CASSSGSGGFEKLFF
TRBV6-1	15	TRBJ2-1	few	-	TGTGCCAGCAGTGGGGGACTCCCCAGCTACAATGAGCAGTTCTTC	CASSGGLPSYNEQFF
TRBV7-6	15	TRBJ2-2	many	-	TGTGCCAGCAGCTTATTGGGCAGTTCAACCGGGGAGCTGTTTTTT	CASSLLGSSTGELFF
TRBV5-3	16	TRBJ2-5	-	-	TGTGCCAGAAGCCAATCACCCTCTGACAGGTCGGAGACCCAGTACTTC	CARSQSPSDRSETQYF
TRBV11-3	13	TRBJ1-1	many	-	TGTGCCAGCAGCTTGACAGGAAAAACTGAAGCTTTCTTT	CASSLTGKTEAFF
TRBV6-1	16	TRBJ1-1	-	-	TGTGCCAGCAGTGACCCTTTTGTCGAGGGTCACACTGAAGCTTTCTTT	CASSDPFVEGHTEAFF
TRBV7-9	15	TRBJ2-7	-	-	TGTGCCAGCAGCGAGGGGCCCCTCGGGGCCTACGAGCAGTACTTC	CASSEGPLGAYEQYF
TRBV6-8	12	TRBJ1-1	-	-	TGTGCCAACTATGGGGGTTACACTGAAGCTTTCTTT	CANYGGYTEAFF
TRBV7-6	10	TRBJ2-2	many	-	TGTGCCAGCAGTCCCGGGGAGCTGTTTTTT	CASSPGELFF
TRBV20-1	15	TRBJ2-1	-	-	TGCAGTGCTCTGAATGGGGACAATCCCTACAATGAGCAGTTCTTC	CSALNGDNPYNEQFF
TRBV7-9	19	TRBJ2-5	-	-	TGTGCCAGCAGCTCCCCTGAGTGGGGGCCGCCCCAAGCCCCAGAGACCCAGTACTTC	CASSSPEWGPPQAPETQYF
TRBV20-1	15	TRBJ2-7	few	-	TGCAGTGCTAGGAATTACAGGGTTGGGGCAGGGGAGCAGTACTTC	CSARNYRVGAGEQYF
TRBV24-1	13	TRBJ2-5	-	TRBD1	TGTGCCACCAGTGATCAGGGGGAAGAGACCCAGTACTTC	CATSDQGEETQYF
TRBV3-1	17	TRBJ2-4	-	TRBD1	TGTGCCAGCAGCCAAGATGGGCAGGGGGCGCTGAAAAACATTCAGTACTTC	CASSQDGQGALKNIQYF
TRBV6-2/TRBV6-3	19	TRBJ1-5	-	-	TGTGCCAGCAGTTACTTGTCAGCCGGCGGCAGAAGCGGCAATCAGCCCCAGCATTTT	CASSYLSAGGRSGNQPQHF
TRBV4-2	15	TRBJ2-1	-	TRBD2	TGTGCCAGCAGCCAAGATAGGACTAGCCCCCATGAGCAGTTCTTC	CASSQDRTSPHEQFF
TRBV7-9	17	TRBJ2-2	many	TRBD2	TGTGCCAGCAGCATAACCCCTAGCGGGGTAAACACCGGGGAGCTGTTTTTT	CASSITPSGVNTGELFF
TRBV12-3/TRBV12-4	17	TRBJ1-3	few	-	TGTGCCAGCAGTTTAACCTTTACCACAGTATCTGGAAACACCATATATTTT	CASSLTFTTVSGNTIYF
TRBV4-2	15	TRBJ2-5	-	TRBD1	TGTGCCAGCAGCCAAGAGCAGGGGGCTCAAGAGACCCAGTACTTC	CASSQEQGAQETQYF
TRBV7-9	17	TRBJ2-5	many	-	TGTGCCAGCAGCCCACCCCGGCAGGGGCCCTACCAAGAGACCCAGTACTTC	CASSPPRQGPYQETQYF
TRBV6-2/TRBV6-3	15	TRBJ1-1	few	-	TGTGCCAGCAGTTACTCCGTATTGGGTAACACTGAAGCTTTCTTT	CASSYSVLGNTEAFF
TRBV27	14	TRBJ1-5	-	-	TGTGCCAGCAGTCTACAGGCAGACAATCAGCCCCAGCATTTT	CASSLQADNQPQHF
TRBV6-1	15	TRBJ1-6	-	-	TGTGCCAGCAGTGAAAGATGGCAGGGTAATTCACCCCTCCACTTT	CASSERWQGNSPLHF
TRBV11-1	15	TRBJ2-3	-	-	TGTGCCAGCAGCTTATGGGGCCCACAGGGAGATACGCAGTATTTT	CASSLWGPQGDTQYF
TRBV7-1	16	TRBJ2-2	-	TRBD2	TGTGCCAGCAGCTCTTACCGCGGGGGAGAAACCGGGAAGCTGTTTTTT	CASSSYRGGETGKLFF
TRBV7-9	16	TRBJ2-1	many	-	TGTGCCAGCAGCCTCATTGGAGGGGGGAAATTCAATGAGCAGTTCTTC	CASSLIGGGKFNEQFF
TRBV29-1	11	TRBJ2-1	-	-	TGCAGCGTTGATTTGGGAAATGAGCAGTTCTTC	CSVDLGNEQFF
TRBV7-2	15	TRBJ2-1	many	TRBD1	TGTGCCAGCAGCTTAGACAGGGGGCGTAGCAATGAGCAGTTCTTC	CASSLDRGRSNEQFF
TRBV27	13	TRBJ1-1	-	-	TGTGCCAGCAGCTTTCAGGGGCCGTCTGAAGCTTTCTTT	CASSFQGPSEAFF
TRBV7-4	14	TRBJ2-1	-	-	TGTGCCAGCAGCTTAACGGCCTCCTACAATGAGCAGTTCTTC	CASSLTASYNEQFF
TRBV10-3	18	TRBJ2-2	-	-	TGTGCCATCAGTGGTCCGGGAACCCAGGGGAGGGACACCGGGGAGCTGTTTTTT	CAISGPGTQGRDTGELFF
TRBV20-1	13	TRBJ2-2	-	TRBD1	TGCAGTGCTTCGGACAGGGGGCGTGGGGAGCTGTTTTTT	CSASDRGRGELFF
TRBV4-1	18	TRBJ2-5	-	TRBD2	TGCGCCAGCAGCCAAGATCTAGCGGGGGGTTTGCCTTTTGAGACCCAGTACTTC	CASSQDLAGGLPFETQYF
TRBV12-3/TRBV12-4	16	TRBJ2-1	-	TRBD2	TGTGCCAGCAGTCCCACTGGGGGGGAGGGCTATCTTGAGCAGTTCTTC	CASSPTGGEGYLEQFF
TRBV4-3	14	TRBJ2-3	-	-	TGCGCCAGCAGCCAATCAATCGGCACAGATACGCAGTATTTT	CASSQSIGTDTQYF
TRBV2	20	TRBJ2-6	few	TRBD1	TGTGCCAGCACAGTACCCTTGAGACCTTCAACAGGGGCCGGGGCCAACGTCCTGACTTTC	CASTVPLRPSTGAGANVLTF